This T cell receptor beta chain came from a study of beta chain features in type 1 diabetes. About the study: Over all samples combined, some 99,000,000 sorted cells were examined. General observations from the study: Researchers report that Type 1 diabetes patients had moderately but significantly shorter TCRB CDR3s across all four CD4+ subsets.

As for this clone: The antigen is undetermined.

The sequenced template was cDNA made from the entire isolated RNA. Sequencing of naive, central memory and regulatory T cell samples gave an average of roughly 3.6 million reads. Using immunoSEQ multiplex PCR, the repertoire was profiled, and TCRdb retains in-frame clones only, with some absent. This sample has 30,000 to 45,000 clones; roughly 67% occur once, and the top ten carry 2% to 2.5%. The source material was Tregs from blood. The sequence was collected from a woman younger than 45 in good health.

In DNA form, the CDR3 reads TGTGCCAGCATAGACGGGACAGATCGATCTTACGAGCAGTACTTC. Its protein is CASIDGTDRSYEQYF. This chain joins TRBV6-1 and TRBJ2-7; 7 nucleotides align to TRBD1. The CDR3 consists of 15 residues. Germline loops: CDR1 MNHNS, CDR2 SASEGT. Germline trimming cut 7 bases from V and 4 bases from J; bases unmatched to any gene: 13.